The clone carrying this T cell receptor (beta chain) showed up just a few times. Its antigen is unknown. The read comes to an end 3 residues before the CDR3 does, leaving the germline J gene to fill in the end. J was trimmed by 4 bases and V by 0 bases; bases with no gene match: 4. The CDR3 runs to 15 residues. Germline loops: CDR1 SGHRS, CDR2 YFSETQ. All CVID subjects were on immunoglobulin replacement for at least one year. Control and CVID samples contributed equal amounts of genomic DNA. The assay was immunoSEQ multiplex PCR, and TCRdb's table has in-frame clones only and misses some. The profile covers about 21,000 clones, none occurring a single time. This entry is derived from a study of T cell clonality in common variable immunodeficiency. Findings of the study overall: Fewer deletions and N-nucleotide insertions were reportedly seen in common variable immunodeficiency TCR beta sequences. Patient heterogeneity in the CVID cohort limited correlations between repertoire features and clinical complications.

The rearrangement links TRBV5-1 to TRBJ2-1; 7 positions agree with TRBD1. The clonotype was recovered from a human donor with common variable immunodeficiency. Sequencing was done on a sample of peripheral blood mononuclear cells. The CDR3 here is CASSLGDSLYNEQFF. The CDR3 DNA, read in part, is TGCGCCAGCAGCTTGGGGGACAGCTTATACAATGAG.